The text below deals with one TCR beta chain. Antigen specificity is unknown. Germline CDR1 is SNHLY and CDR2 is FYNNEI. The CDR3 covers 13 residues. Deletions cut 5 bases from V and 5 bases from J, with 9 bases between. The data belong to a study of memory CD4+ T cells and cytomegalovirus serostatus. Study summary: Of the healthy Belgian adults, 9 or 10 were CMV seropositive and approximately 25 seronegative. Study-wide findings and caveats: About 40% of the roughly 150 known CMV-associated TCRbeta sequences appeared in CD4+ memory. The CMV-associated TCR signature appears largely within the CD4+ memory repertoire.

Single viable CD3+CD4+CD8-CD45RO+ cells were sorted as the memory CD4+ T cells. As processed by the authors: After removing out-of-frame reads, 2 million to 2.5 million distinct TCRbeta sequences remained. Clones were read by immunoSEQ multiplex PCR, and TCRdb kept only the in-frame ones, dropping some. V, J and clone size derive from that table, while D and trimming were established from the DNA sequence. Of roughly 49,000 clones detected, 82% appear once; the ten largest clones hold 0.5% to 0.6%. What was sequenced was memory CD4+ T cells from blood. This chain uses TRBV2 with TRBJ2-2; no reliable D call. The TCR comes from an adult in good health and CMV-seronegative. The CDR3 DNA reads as TGTGCCAGCAGTTACACAGAGACCGGGGAGCTGTTTTTT. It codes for CASSYTETGELFF.